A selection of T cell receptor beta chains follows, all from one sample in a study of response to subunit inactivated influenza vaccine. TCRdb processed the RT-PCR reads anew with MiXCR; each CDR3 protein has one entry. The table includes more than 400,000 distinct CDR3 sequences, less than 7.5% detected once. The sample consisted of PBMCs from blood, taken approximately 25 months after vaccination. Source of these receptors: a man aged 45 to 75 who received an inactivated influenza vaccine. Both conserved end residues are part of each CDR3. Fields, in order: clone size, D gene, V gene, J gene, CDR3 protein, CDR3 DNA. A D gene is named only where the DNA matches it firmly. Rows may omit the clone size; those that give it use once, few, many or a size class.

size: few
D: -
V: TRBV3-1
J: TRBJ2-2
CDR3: CASSQGTDTGELFF
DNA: TGTGCCAGCAGCCAGGGTACGGACACCGGGGAGCTGTTTTTT

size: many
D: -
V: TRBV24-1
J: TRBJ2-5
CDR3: CATSDPGLLQETQYF
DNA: TGTGCCACCAGTGACCCGGGACTCTTACAAGAGACCCAGTACTTC

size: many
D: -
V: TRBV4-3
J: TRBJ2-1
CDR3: CASSQDLLRDMGNEQFF
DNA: TGCGCCAGCAGCCAAGATCTCCTCCGGGATATGGGGAATGAGCAGTTCTTC

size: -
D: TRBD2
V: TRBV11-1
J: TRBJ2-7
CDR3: CASSGTSGVYEQYF
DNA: TGTGCCAGCAGCGGGACTAGCGGGGTCTACGAGCAGTACTTC

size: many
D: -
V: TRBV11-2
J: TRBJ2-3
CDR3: CASSLVAKSTDTQYF
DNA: TGTGCCAGCAGCTTAGTCGCGAAAAGCACAGATACGCAGTATTTT

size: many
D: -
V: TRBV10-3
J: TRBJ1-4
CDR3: CATTLGGGGNEKLFF
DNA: TGTGCCACGACGTTGGGGGGAGGGGGTAATGAAAAACTGTTTTTT

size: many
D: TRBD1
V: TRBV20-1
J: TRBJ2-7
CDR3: CSVSGQGRYF
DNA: TGCAGTGTTAGTGGACAGGGCCGGTACTTC

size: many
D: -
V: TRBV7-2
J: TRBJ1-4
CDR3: CASSLFQGEKLFF
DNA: TGTGCCAGCAGCTTATTCCAAGGTGAAAAACTGTTTTTT

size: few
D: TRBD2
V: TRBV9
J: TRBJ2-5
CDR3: CASSVFSGGQGETQYF
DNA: TGTGCCAGCAGCGTGTTCAGCGGGGGCCAGGGGGAGACCCAGTACTTC

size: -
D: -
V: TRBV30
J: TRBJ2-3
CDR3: CAWSSRGVGTQYF
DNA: TGTGCCTGGAGTTCCCGGGGTGTGGGTACGCAGTATTTT

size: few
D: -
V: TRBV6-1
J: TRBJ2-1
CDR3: CASTNERHYNEQFF
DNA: TGTGCCAGCACCAACGAAAGACACTACAATGAGCAGTTCTTC

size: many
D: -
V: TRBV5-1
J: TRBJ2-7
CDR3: CASSYGDKTVHEQYF
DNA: TGCGCCAGCAGCTACGGCGACAAGACGGTCCACGAGCAGTACTTC

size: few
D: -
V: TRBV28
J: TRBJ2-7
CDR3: CASSKETYEQYF
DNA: TGTGCCAGCAGTAAAGAGACCTACGAGCAGTACTTC

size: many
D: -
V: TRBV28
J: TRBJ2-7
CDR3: CASSLGNSYEQYF
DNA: TGTGCCAGCAGTTTGGGTAACTCCTACGAGCAGTACTTC

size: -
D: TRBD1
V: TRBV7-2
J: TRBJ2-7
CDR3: CASSARQGRENSYEQYF
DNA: TGTGCCAGCAGCGCCAGACAGGGTAGAGAAAACTCCTACGAGCAGTACTTC

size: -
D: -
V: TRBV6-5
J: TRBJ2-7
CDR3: CASKTASYEQYF
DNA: TGTGCCAGCAAGACGGCCTCCTACGAGCAGTACTTC